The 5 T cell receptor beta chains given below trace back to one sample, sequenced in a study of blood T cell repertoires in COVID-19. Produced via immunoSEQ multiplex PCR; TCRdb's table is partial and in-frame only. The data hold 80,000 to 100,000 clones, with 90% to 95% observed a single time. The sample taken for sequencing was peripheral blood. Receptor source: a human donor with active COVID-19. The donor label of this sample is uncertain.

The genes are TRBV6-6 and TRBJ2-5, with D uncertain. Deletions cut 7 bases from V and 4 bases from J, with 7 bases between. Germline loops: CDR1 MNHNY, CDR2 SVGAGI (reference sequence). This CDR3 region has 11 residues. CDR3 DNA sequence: TGTGCCAGCATGGTGAGAGAGACCCAGTACTTC. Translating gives CASMVRETQYF.

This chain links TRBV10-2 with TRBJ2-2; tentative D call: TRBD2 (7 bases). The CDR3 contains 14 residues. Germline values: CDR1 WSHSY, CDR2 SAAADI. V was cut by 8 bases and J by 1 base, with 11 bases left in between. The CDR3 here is CASRGAQNTGELFF. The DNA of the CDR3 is TGCGCCAGCCGGGGGGCGCAGAACACCGGGGAGCTGTTTTTT.

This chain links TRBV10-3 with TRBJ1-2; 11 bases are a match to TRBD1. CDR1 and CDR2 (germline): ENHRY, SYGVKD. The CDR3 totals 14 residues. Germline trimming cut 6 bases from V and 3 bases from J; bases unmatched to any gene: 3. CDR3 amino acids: CAISPGQGDYGYTF. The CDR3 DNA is TGTGCCATCAGCCCGGGACAGGGGGACTATGGCTACACCTTC.

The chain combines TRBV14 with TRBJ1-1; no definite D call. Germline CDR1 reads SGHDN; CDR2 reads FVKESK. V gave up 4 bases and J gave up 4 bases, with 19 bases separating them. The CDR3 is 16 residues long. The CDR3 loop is CASSLRAPGVATEAFF. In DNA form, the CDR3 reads TGTGCCAGCAGCCTCCGCGCCCCGGGTGTTGCCACTGAAGCTTTCTTT.

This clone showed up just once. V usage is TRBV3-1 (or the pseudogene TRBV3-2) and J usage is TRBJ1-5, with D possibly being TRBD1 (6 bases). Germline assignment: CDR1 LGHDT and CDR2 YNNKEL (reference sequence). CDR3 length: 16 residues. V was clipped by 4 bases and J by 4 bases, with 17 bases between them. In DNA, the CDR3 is TGTGCCAGCAGCCCATCTCGAGACAGGCAGAATCAGCCCCAGCATTTT. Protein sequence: CASSPSRDRQNQPQHF.